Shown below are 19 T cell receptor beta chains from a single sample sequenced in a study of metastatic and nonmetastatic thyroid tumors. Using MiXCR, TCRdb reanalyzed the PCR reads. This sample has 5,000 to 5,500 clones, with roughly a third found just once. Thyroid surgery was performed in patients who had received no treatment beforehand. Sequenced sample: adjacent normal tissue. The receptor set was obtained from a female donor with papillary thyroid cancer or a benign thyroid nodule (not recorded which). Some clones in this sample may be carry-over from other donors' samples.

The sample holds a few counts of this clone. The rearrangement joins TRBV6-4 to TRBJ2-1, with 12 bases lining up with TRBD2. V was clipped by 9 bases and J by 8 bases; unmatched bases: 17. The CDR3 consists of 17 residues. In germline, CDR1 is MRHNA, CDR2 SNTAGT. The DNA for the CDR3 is TGTGCCAGTAGTTCGGGCCGACTAGCGGGAGCAATATATGAGCAGTTCTTC. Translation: CASSSGRLAGAIYEQFF.

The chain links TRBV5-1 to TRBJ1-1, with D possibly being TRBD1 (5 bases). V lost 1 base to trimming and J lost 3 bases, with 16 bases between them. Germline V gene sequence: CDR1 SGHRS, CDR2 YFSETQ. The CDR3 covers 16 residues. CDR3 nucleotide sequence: TGCGCCAGCAGCTTGAGGGCGGGGATGGGGGACACTGAAGCTTTCTTT. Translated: CASSLRAGMGDTEAFF.

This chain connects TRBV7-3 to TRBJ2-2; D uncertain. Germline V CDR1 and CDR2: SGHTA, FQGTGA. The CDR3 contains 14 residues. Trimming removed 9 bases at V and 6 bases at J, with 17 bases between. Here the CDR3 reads CASREDACSGELFF. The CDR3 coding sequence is TGTGCCAGTCGAGAAGACGCATGTTCCGGGGAGCTGTTTTTT.

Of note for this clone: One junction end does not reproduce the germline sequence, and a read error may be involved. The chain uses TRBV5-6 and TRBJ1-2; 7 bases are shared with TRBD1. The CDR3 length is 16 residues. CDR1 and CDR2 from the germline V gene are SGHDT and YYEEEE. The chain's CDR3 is CANSLYFRGTDYGYTF. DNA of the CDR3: TGTGCCAACAGCTTGTACTTTCGCGGGACAGATTATGGCTACACCTTC. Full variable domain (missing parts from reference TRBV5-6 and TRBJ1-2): DAGVTQSPTHLIKTRGQQVTLRCSPKSGHDTVSWYQQALGQGPQFIFQYYEEEERQRGNFPDRFSGHQFPNYSSELNVNALLLGDSALYLCANSLYFRGTDYGYTFGSGTRLTVV.

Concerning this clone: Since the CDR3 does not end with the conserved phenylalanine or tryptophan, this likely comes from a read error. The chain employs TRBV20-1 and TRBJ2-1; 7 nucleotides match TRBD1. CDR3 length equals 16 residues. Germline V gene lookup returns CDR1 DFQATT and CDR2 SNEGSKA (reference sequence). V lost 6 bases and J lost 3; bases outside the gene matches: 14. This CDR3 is CSAHPGQDHLYNEQFL. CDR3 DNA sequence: TGCAGTGCCCACCCAGGACAGGACCATCTCTACAATGAGCAGTTCTTA.

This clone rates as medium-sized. Here the CDR3 DNA reads TGCGCCAGCAGCGGCGGGACCAATGAGCAGTTCTTC. Amino acids: CASSGGTNEQFF. The V and J genes are TRBV5-1 and TRBJ2-1; D may be TRBD2 (6 bases). The germline V and J ends were trimmed by 4 bases and 6 bases, with 8 bases remaining between them. The germline V gene has CDR1 SGHRS and CDR2 YFSETQ. The CDR3 spans 12 residues.

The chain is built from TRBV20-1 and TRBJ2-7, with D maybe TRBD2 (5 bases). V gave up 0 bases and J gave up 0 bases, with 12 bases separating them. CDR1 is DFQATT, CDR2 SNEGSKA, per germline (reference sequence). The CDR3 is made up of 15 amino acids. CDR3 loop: CSARENSAVSYEQYF. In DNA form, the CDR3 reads TGCAGTGCTAGAGAGAACTCAGCGGTCTCCTACGAGCAGTACTTC.

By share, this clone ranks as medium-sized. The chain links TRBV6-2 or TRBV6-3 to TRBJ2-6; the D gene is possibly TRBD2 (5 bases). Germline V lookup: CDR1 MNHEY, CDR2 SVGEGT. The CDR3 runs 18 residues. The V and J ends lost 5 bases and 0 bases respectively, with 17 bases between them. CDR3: CASSGLRDGNSGANVLTF. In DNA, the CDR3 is TGTGCCAGCAGTGGCCTCCGGGATGGCAACTCTGGGGCCAACGTCCTGACTTTC.

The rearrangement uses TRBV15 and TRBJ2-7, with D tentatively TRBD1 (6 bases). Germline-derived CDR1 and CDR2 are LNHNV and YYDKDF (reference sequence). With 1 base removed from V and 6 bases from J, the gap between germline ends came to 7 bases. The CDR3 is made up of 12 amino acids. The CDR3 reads CATSRGGGEQYF. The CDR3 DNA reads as TGTGCCACCAGCAGAGGAGGGGGCGAGCAGTACTTC.

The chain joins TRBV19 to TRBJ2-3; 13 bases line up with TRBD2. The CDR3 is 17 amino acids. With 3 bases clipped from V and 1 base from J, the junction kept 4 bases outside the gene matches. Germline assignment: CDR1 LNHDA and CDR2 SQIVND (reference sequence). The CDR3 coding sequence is TGTGCCAGTAGTATTAGGACTAGCGGGAGAGGCACAGATACGCAGTATTTT. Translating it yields CASSIRTSGRGTDTQYF.

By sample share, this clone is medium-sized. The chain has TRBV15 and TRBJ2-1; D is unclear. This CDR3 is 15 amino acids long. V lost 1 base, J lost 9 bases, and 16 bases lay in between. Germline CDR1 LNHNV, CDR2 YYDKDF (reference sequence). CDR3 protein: CATSRGLITGPEQFF. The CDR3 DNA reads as TGTGCCACCAGCAGAGGACTCATCACTGGGCCTGAGCAGTTCTTC.

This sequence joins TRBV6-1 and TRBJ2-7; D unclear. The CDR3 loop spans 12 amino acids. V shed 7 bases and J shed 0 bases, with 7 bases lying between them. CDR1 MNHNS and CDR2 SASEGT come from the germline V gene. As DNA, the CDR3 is TGTGCCAGCATTGAGTCCTCCTACGAGCAGTACTTC. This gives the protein CASIESSYEQYF.

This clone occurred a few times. Here the CDR3 reads CASSKPAWDNEQFF. In nucleotides, the CDR3 is TGTGCCAGCAGTAAACCAGCTTGGGACAATGAGCAGTTCTTC. The chain employs TRBV28 and TRBJ2-1; D is unclear. CDR1 and CDR2 (germline): MDHEN, SYDVKM. V was pared by 5 bases and J by 5 bases, with 13 bases between. This CDR3 spans 14 amino acids. Using reference TRBV28 and TRBJ2-1 for the parts outside the CDR3, the full variable domain is DVKVTQSSRYLVKRTGEKVFLECVQDMDHENMFWYRQDPGLGLRLIYFSYDVKMKEKGDIPEGYSVSREKKERFSLILESASTNQTSMYLCASSKPAWDNEQFFGPGTRLTVL.

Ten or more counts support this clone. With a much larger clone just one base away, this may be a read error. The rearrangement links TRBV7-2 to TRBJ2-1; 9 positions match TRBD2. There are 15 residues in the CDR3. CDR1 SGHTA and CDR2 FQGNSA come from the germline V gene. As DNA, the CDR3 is TGTGCCACCAAAACGACTAGCGGTTCATACAGTGAGCAGTTCTTC. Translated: CATKTTSGSYSEQFF.

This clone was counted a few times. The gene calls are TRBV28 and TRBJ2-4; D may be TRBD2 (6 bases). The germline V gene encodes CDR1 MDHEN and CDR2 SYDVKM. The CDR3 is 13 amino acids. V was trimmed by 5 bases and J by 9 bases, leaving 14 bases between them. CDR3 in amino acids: CASSPEVGGIQYF. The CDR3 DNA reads TGTGCCAGCAGTCCTGAGGTCGGGGGCATTCAGTACTTC.

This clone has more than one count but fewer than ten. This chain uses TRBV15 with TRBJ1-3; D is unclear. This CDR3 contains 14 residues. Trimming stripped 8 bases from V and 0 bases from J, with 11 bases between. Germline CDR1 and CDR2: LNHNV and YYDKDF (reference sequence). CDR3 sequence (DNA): TGTGCCACCCTGGCGGACTACTCTGGAAACACCATATATTTT. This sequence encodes CATLADYSGNTIYF.

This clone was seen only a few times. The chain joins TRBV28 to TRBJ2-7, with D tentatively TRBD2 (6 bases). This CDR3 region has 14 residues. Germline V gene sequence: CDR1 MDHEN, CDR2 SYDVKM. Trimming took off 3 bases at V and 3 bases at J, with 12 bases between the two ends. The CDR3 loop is CASSLFGTFYEQYF. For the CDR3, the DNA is TGTGCCAGCAGTTTGTTCGGGACTTTCTACGAGCAGTACTTC.

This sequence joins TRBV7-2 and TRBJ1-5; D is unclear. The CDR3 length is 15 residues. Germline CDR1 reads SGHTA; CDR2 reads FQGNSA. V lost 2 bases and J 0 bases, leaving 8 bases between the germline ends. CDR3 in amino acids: CASSLMVNSNQPQHF. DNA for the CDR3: TGTGCCAGCAGCTTAATGGTTAATAGCAATCAGCCCCAGCATTTT.

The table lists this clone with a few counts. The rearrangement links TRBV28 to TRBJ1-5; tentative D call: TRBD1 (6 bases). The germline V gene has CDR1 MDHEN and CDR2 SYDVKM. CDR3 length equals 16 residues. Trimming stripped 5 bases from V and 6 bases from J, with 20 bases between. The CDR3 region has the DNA TGTGCCAGCAGTCTGGATAATGGGGGCGAGGGTCAGCCCCAGCATTTT. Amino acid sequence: CASSLDNGGEGQPQHF. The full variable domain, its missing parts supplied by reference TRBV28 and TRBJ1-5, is DVKVTQSSRYLVKRTGEKVFLECVQDMDHENMFWYRQDPGLGLRLIYFSYDVKMKEKGDIPEGYSVSREKKERFSLILESASTNQTSMYLCASSLDNGGEGQPQHFGDGTRLSIL.